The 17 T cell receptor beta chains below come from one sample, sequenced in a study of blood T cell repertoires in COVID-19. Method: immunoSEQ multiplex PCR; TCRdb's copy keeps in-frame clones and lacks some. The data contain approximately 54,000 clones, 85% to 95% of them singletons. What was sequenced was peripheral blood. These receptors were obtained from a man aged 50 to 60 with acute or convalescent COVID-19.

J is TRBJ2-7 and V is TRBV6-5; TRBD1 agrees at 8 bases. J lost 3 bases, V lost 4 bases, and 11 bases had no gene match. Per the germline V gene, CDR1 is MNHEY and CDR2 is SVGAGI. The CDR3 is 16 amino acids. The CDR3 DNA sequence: TGTGCCAGCAGTTCCTCCGGACAGGGACAATTCTACGAGCAGTACTTC. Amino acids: CASSSSGQGQFYEQYF.

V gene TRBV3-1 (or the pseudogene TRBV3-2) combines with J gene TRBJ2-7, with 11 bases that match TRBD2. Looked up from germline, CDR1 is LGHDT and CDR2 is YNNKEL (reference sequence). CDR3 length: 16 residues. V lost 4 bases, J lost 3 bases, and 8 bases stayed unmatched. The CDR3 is CASSREGTSGLYEQYF. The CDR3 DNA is TGTGCCAGCAGCCGGGAGGGGACTAGCGGCCTCTACGAGCAGTACTTC.

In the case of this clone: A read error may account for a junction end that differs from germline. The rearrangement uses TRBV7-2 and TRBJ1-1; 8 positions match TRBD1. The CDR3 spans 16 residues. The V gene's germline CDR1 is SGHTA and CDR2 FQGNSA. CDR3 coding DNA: TGTGCCAGCAACTTATCGACCCTACAGGGGGACACTGAAGCTTTCTTT. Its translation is CASNLSTLQGDTEAFF.

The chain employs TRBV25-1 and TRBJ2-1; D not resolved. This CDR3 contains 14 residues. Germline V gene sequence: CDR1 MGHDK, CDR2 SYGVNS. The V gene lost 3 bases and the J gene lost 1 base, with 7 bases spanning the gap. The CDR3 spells CASSDRLSYNEQFF. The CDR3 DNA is TGTGCCAGCAGTGACCGGTTGTCCTACAATGAGCAGTTCTTC.

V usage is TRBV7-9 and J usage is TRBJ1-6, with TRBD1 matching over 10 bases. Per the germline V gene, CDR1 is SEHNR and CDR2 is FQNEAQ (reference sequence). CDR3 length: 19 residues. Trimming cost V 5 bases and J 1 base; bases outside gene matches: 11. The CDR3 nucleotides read TGTGCCAGCAGCCCAGGACAGGGGGGGATTTTGTCCTATAATTCACCCCTCCACTTT. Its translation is CASSPGQGGILSYNSPLHF.

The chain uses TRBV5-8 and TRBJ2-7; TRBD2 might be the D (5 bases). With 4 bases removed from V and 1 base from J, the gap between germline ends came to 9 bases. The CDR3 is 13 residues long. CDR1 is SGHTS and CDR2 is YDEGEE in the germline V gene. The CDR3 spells CASSRRGSYEQYF. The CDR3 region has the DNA TGTGCCAGCAGCCGACGAGGGTCCTACGAGCAGTACTTC.

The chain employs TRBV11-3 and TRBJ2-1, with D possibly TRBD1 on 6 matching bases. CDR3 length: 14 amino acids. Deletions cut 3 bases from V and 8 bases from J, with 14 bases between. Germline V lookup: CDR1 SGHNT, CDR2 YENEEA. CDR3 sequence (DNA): TGTGCCAGCAGCTTGAGCAGGGGCGAGCATGAGCAGTTCTTC. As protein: CASSLSRGEHEQFF.

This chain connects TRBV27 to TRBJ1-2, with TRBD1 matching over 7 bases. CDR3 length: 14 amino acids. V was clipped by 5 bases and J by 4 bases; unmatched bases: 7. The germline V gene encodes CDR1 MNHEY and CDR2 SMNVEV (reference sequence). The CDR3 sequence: CASSNRGRGYGYTF. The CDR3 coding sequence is TGTGCCAGCAGTAATAGGGGGCGCGGCTATGGCTACACCTTC.

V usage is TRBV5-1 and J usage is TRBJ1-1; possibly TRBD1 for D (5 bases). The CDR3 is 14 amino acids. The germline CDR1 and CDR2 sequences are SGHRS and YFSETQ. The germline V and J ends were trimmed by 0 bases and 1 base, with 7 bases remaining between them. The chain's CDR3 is CASSLEGWNTEAFF. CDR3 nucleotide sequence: TGCGCCAGCAGCTTGGAGGGGTGGAACACTGAAGCTTTCTTT.

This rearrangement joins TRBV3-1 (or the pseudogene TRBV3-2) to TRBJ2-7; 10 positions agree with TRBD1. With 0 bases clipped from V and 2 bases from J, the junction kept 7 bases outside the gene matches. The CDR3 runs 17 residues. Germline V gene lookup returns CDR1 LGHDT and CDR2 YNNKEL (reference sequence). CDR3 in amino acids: CASSQERDRGFPYEQYF. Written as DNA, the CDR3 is TGTGCCAGCAGCCAAGAACGGGACAGGGGTTTCCCCTACGAGCAGTACTTC.

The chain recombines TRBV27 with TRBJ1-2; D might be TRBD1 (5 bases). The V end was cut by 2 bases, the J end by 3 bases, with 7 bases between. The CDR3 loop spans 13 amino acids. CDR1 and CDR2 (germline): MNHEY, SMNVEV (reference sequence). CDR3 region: CASSLQGHYGYTF. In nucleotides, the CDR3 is TGTGCCAGCAGTTTACAGGGCCACTATGGCTACACCTTC.

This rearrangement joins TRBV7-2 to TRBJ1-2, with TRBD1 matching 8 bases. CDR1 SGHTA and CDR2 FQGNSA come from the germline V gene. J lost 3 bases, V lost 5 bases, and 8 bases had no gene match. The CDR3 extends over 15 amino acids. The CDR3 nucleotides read TGTGCCAGCAGCCCCCGGGACAGGAATGACTATGGCTACACCTTC. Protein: CASSPRDRNDYGYTF. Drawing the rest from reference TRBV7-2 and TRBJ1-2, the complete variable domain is GAGVSQSPSNKVTEKGKDVELRCDPISGHTALYWYRQSLGQGLEFLIYFQGNSAPDKSGLPSDRFSAERTGGSVSTLTIQRTQQEDSAVYLCASSPRDRNDYGYTFGSGTRLTVV.

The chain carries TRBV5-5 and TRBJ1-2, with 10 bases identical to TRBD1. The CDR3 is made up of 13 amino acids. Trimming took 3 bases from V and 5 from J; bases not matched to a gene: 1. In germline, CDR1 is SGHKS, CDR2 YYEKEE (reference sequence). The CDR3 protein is CASSSGQGYGYTF. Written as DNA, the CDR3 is TGTGCCAGCAGCTCGGGACAGGGGTATGGCTACACCTTC.

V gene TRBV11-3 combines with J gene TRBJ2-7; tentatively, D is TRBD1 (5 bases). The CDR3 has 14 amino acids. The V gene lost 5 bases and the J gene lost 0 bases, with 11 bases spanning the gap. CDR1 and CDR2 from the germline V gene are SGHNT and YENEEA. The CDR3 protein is CASSIAGSSYEQYF. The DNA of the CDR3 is TGTGCCAGCAGCATAGCAGGGTCCTCCTACGAGCAGTACTTC.

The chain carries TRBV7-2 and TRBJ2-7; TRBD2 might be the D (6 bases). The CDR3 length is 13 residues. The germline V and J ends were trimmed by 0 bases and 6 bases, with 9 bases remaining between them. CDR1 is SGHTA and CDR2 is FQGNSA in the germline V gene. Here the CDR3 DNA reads TGTGCCAGCAGCTTAGCAACTAGCACCGAGCAGTACTTC. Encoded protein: CASSLATSTEQYF.

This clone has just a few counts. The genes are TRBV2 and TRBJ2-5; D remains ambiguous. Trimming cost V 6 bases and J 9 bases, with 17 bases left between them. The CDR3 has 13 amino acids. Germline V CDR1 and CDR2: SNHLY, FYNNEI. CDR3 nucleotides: TGTGCCAGCAGCGCGCGACCGGGTACGGCCCAGTACTTC. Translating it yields CASSARPGTAQYF.

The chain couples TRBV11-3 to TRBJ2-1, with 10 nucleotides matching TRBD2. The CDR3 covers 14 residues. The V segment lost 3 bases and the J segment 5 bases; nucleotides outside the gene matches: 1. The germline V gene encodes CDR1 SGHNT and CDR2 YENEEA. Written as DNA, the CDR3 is TGTGCCAGCAGCTTGACTAGCGGGCACAATGAGCAGTTCTTC. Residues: CASSLTSGHNEQFF.